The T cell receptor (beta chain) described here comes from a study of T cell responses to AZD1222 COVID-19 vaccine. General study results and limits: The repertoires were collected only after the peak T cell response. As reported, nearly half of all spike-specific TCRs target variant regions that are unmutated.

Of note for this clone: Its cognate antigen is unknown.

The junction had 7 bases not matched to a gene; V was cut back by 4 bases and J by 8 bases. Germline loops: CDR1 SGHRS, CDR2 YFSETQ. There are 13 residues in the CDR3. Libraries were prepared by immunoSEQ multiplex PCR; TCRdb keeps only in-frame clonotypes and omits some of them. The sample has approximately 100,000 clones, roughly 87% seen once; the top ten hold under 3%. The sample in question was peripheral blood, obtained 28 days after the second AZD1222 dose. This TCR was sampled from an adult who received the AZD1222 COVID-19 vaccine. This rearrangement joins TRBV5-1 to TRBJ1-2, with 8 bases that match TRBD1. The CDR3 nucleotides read TGCGCCAGCAGCCCTGGACAGGGTGGAGGCTACACCTTC. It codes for CASSPGQGGGYTF.